The 7 T cell receptor beta chains in this list originate from one sample, sequenced in a study of T-cell reconstitution after alpha-beta-depleted transplantation in children. During its preparation, the TCRbeta library received unique molecular identifiers. One entry per CDR3 protein, called by TCRdb with MiXCR from the PCR reads. The sample includes under 450,000 distinct CDR3 sequences, 16% of them seen just once. The sequencing here drew on PBMCs, mostly from graft donor cells, taken 360 days after TCRalphabeta/CD19-depleted stem cell transplant. All receptors derive from a boy in the first two years of life who had a stem cell transplant for Wiskott-Aldrich syndrome, so the T cells may come from the graft donor.

This clonotype occurred a few times. The CDR3, as DNA: TGTGCCAGCCGCCTTGTCGAAGGGGCGGAGGCTGAGCAGTTCTTC. Its protein is CASRLVEGAEAEQFF. V usage is TRBV7-9 and J usage is TRBJ2-1; D may be TRBD1 or TRBD2 (5 bases each). CDR1 SEHNR and CDR2 FQNEAQ come from the germline V gene (reference sequence). This CDR3 spans 15 amino acids. The V end was cut by 8 bases, the J end by 9 bases, with 23 bases between.

This rearrangement joins TRBV28 to TRBJ2-7, with 9 bases matching TRBD1. This CDR3 region has 15 residues. V was clipped by 4 bases and J by 5 bases; unmatched bases: 9. Germline V CDR1 and CDR2: MDHEN, SYDVKM. The CDR3 reads CASSWAGTGWDEQYF. The DNA of the CDR3 is TGTGCCAGCAGTTGGGCCGGGACAGGGTGGGACGAGCAGTACTTC.

This clonotype was seen more than once but under ten times. The V gene is TRBV3-1, the J gene TRBJ2-3; D gene unclear. The CDR3 is 14 amino acids. Germline V lookup: CDR1 LGHDT, CDR2 YNNKEL (reference sequence). Deletions cut 1 base from V and 0 bases from J, with 5 bases between. The CDR3: CASSQVPSTDTQYF. As DNA, the CDR3 is TGTGCCAGCAGCCAAGTCCCCAGCACAGATACGCAGTATTTT.

The chain links TRBV20-1 to TRBJ2-3; the D gene is possibly TRBD2 (5 bases). CDR1 is DFQATT and CDR2 is SNEGSKA in the germline V gene (reference sequence). The CDR3 length is 13 residues. Trimming stripped 3 bases from V and 3 bases from J, with 10 bases between. The CDR3 DNA follows: TGCAGTGCTAGCGCCGGGGTGACAGATACGCAGTATTTT. The encoded protein is CSASAGVTDTQYF.

At least ten counts were recorded for this clonotype. The chain links TRBV4-3 to TRBJ2-1; 7 bases map to TRBD1. This CDR3 has 14 residues. CDR1 and CDR2 from the germline V gene are LGHNA and YSLEER. J was trimmed by 7 bases and V by 2 bases; bases with no gene match: 5. CDR3 DNA sequence: TGCGCCAGCAGCCAAAGACAGGGTTCGAATGAGCAGTTCTTC. Translating it yields CASSQRQGSNEQFF.

The chain employs TRBV11-2 and TRBJ2-2; D is unresolved. Germline CDR1 is SGHAT and CDR2 is FQNNGV. The CDR3 has 17 residues. Deletions cut 2 bases from V and 1 base from J, with 14 bases between. The CDR3 region has the DNA TGTGCCAGCAGCTTACCCCGGTTACTCCTGAACACCGGGGAGCTGTTTTTT. Its translation: CASSLPRLLLNTGELFF.

The chain links TRBV7-9 to TRBJ2-1; TRBD2 might be the D (7 bases). V dropped 7 bases and J dropped 4 bases, with 11 bases sitting between them. Germline V lookup: CDR1 SEHNR, CDR2 FQNEAQ (reference sequence). The CDR3 loop spans 13 amino acids. CDR3 in DNA: TGTGCCAGCATGGGGGGGCTTTACAATGAGCAGTTCTTC. Translating gives CASMGGLYNEQFF.